The clone carrying this T cell receptor (beta chain) was seen at least ten times. The TCRbeta library was prepared with unique molecular identifiers. From the PCR reads, TCRdb called clonotypes with MiXCR, one entry per CDR3 protein. The data contain 550,000 to 800,000 distinct CDR3 sequences, around 14% of them singletons. The data originate from a study of T-cell reconstitution after alpha-beta-depleted transplantation in children. Trimming cost V 6 bases and J 5 bases, with 10 bases left between them. The germline V gene has CDR1 DFQATT and CDR2 SNEGSKA (reference sequence). The CDR3 loop spans 11 amino acids.

The chain couples TRBV20-1 to TRBJ1-1; tentative D call: TRBD1 (5 bases). The sample here was PBMCs, taken before TCRalphabeta/CD19-depleted stem cell transplant. The receptor was isolated from a girl under 10 years old with congenital amegakaryocytic thrombocytopenia, due to receive a stem cell transplant. The CDR3 DNA sequence: TGCAGTGCAGGAGGGGATACTGAAGCTTTCTTT. The encoded protein is CSAGGDTEAFF.